This T cell receptor beta chain appears in the sequencing data of a study of blood T cell repertoires in COVID-19. The CDR3 is 13 amino acids. CDR1 is SGDLS and CDR2 is YYNGEE in the germline V gene. V was shortened by 2 bases and J by 2 bases, with 7 bases between the two germline ends. The authors' processing: Quantification of nucleated cells was approximated via reference gene primer amplification. Using immunoSEQ multiplex PCR, the repertoire was profiled, and TCRdb retains in-frame clones only, with some absent. That table gives V, J and clone size, and the DNA gave D and trimming. The sample has about 110,000 clones, around 90% seen once.

This sequence was found in a human donor in a cohort sampled during active COVID-19. The gene calls are TRBV9 and TRBJ1-1, with D hard to call. Sequenced material: peripheral blood. The CDR3 DNA reads as TGTGCCAGCAGCGTGAGGAGAAACACTGAAGCTTTCTTT. Translating gives CASSVRRNTEAFF.